This TCR beta chain was retrieved from a study of OX40 agonist ivuxolimab in advanced cancers. The table lists this clone with a count of one. Some clones are missing from TCRdb's copy, which holds only in-frame ones; the method was immunoSEQ multiplex PCR. The sample includes about 79,000 clones, about 94% seen only once; the top ten take around a tenth. This CDR3 has 15 residues. V was clipped by 5 bases and J by 4 bases; unmatched bases: 9. CDR1 MDHEN and CDR2 SYDVKM come from the germline V gene. Patients were ineligible given autoimmune disease history or systemic immunosuppression. V and J are TRBV28 and TRBJ2-7; 9 bases fit TRBD1. The receptor was derived from an adult with an advanced solid tumor such as melanoma, head and neck, liver or kidney cancer. The sequences come from CD4+ or CD8+ T cells sorted from blood, collected in a trial of the OX40 agonist ivuxolimab. The CDR3 reads CASSRTDRGVYEQYF. The CDR3 nucleotides are TGTGCCAGCAGTAGGACAGACAGGGGGGTTTACGAGCAGTACTTC.